These 7 T cell receptor beta chains came from one sample sequenced in a study of memory CD4+ T cells and cytomegalovirus serostatus. The sort gate was single viable CD3+CD4+CD8-CD45RO+ cells for memory CD4+ T cells. Sequencing was performed with immunoSEQ multiplex PCR; in TCRdb, only in-frame clones are kept and a portion is missing. The sample has tens of thousands of clones, 82% seen once. Sequences were obtained from memory CD4+ T cells from blood. The receptor set was obtained from an adult in good health and CMV-seronegative.

The rearrangement uses TRBV2 and TRBJ2-3; 11 nucleotides match TRBD2. In germline, CDR1 is SNHLY, CDR2 FYNNEI. The CDR3 contains 17 residues. V was pared by 6 bases and J by 1 base, with 9 bases of the junction left unmatched. The CDR3 nucleotides are TGTGCCAGCAGAGGCGGTTTGACTAGCGGGGGCACAGATACGCAGTATTTT. The encoded protein is CASRGGLTSGGTDTQYF.

V is TRBV29-1 and J is TRBJ1-1; D unclear. V lost 4 bases and J 1 base, leaving 10 bases between the germline ends. This CDR3 contains 13 residues. Per germline, CDR1 SQVTM and CDR2 ANQGSEA. The CDR3 coding sequence is TGCAGCGTTGCCGCCAGCCAGAACACTGAAGCTTTCTTT. Translated, it gives CSVAASQNTEAFF.

This rearrangement joins TRBV5-1 to TRBJ2-1; TRBD1 matches at 8 bases. Germline V lookup: CDR1 SGHRS, CDR2 YFSETQ. The CDR3 is 16 amino acids. Trimming took 4 bases from V and 3 from J; bases not matched to a gene: 9. The CDR3 sequence is CASSPNRQGNYNEQFF. The CDR3 DNA is TGCGCCAGCAGCCCTAACAGACAGGGGAACTACAATGAGCAGTTCTTC.

The chain recombines TRBV27 with TRBJ2-2, with 8 bases identical to TRBD2. V dropped 6 bases and J dropped 3; count of bases not matched to a gene: 9. The CDR3 is 16 residues long. Germline V CDR1 and CDR2: MNHEY, SMNVEV (reference sequence). The CDR3 sequence is CASRNRGRGDTGELFF. As DNA, the CDR3 is TGTGCCAGCAGGAACCGAGGGCGGGGGGACACCGGGGAGCTGTTTTTT.

J is TRBJ2-3 and V is TRBV25-1; D may be TRBD1 or TRBD2 (5 bases each). CDR3 length: 15 amino acids. The germline V gene has CDR1 MGHDK and CDR2 SYGVNS. The V end was cut by 1 base, the J end by 3 bases, with 11 bases between. CDR3 DNA sequence: TGTGCCAGCAGTGAATTGGGGGAGAAGACAGATACGCAGTATTTT. Translation gives CASSELGEKTDTQYF.

The gene calls are TRBV27 and TRBJ2-7; 11 bases are a match to TRBD1. Germline trimming cut 6 bases from V and 1 base from J; bases unmatched to any gene: 11. This CDR3 spans 17 amino acids. Germline CDR1 and CDR2: MNHEY and SMNVEV (reference sequence). CDR3 residues: CASSPGQGAARSYEQYF. DNA of the CDR3: TGTGCCAGCAGCCCAGGACAGGGGGCTGCGAGGTCCTACGAGCAGTACTTC.

This clone appeared a few times. The chain carries TRBV19 and TRBJ2-5; TRBD2 matches 9 bases. The CDR3 contains 15 residues. The germline CDR1 and CDR2 sequences are LNHDA and SQIVND (reference sequence). V lost 5 bases, J lost 7 bases, and 11 bases stayed unmatched. Here the CDR3 reads CASSFSGGLPVTQYF. CDR3 DNA sequence: TGTGCCAGTAGTTTCAGCGGGGGGCTCCCGGTGACCCAGTACTTC.